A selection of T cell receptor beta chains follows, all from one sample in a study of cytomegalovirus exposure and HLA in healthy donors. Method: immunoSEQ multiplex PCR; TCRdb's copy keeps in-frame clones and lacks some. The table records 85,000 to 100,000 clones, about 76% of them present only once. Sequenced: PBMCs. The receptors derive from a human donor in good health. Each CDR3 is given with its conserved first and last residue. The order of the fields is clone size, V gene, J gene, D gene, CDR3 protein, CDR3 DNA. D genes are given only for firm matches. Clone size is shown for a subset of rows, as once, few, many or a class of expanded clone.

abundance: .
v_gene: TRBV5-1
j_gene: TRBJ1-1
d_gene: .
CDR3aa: CASSLRVLRDTEAFF
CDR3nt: TGCGCCAGCAGCTTGAGGGTCTTGAGGGACACTGAAGCTTTCTTT

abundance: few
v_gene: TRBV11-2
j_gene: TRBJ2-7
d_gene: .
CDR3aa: CASSFKAGPSLEQYF
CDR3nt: TGTGCCAGCAGCTTCAAGGCGGGGCCCTCCCTTGAGCAGTACTTC

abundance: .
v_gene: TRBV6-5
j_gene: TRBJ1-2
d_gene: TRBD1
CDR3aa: CASSYDRGKNGYTF
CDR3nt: TGTGCCAGCAGTTACGACAGGGGGAAGAATGGCTACACCTTC

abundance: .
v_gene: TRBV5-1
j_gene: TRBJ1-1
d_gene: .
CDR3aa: CASSLAGGPTEAFF
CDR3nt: TGCGCCAGCAGCTTGGCCGGAGGACCCACTGAAGCTTTCTTT

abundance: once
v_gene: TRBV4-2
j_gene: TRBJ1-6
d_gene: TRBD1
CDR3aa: CASSPSRDREDSPLHF
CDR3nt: TGTGCCAGCAGCCCTTCTCGGGACAGGGAGGATTCACCCCTCCACTTT

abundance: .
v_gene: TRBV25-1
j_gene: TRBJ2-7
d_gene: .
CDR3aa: CASRGTATYEQYF
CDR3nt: TGTGCCAGCAGGGGCACTGCTACCTACGAGCAGTACTTC

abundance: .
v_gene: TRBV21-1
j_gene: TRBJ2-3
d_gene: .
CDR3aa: CASSKGEGDFTDTQYF
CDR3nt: TGTGCCAGCAGCAAAGGGGAGGGGGACTTCACAGATACGCAGTATTTT

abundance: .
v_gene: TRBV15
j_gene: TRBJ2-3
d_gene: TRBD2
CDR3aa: CATSRGKRETDTQYF
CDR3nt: TGTGCCACCAGCAGAGGTAAGCGGGAGACAGATACGCAGTATTTT

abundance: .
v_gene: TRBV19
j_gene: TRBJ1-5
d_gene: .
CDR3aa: CASSIGGFSNQPQHF
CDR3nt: TGTGCCAGTAGTATCGGGGGGTTCAGCAATCAGCCCCAGCATTTT

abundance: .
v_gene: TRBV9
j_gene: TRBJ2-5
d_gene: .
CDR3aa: CASSTDIGETQYF
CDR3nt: TGTGCCAGCAGCACGGACATCGGTGAGACCCAGTACTTC

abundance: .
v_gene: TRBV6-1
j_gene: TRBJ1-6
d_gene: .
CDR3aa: CASSEIVQGRSPLHF
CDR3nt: TGTGCCAGCAGTGAAATTGTGCAGGGGAGATCACCCCTCCACTTT

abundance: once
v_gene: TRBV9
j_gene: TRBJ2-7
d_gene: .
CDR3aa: CASSVALSSYEQYF
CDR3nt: TGTGCCAGCAGCGTAGCTCTCAGCTCCTACGAGCAGTACTTC

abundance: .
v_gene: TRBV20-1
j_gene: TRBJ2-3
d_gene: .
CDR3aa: CSARTTDTQYF
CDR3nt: TGCAGTGCTAGAACAACAGATACGCAGTATTTT

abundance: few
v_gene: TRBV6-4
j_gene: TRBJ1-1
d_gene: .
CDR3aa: CASSDRKAGSQAFF
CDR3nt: TGTGCCAGCAGTGACCGGAAGGCGGGGTCTCAAGCTTTCTTT

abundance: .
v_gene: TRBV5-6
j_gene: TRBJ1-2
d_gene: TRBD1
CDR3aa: CASSQGGPNYGYTF
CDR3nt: TGTGCCAGCAGCCAAGGGGGCCCGAACTATGGCTACACCTTC

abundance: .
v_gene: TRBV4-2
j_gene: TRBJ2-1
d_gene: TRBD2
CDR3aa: CASSQGSSGPLQNEQFF
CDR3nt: TGTGCCAGCAGCCAAGGCTCTAGCGGACCCCTACAGAATGAGCAGTTCTTC

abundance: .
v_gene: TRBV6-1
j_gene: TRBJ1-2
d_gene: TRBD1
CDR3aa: CASRGTGAGGYTF
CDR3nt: TGTGCCAGCAGGGGGACAGGGGCCGGGGGCTACACCTTC

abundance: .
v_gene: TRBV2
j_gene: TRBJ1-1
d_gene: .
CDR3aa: CASSARKNTEAFF
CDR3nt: TGTGCCAGCAGTGCGAGGAAGAACACTGAAGCTTTCTTT

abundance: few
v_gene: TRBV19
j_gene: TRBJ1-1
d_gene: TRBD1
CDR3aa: CASSINGQGEAFF
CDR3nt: TGTGCCAGTAGTATAAATGGACAGGGGGAAGCTTTCTTT

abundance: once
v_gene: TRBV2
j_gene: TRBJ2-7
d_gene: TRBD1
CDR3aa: CASRRDREASYEQYF
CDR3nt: TGTGCCAGCAGACGGGACAGAGAAGCCAGCTACGAGCAGTACTTC

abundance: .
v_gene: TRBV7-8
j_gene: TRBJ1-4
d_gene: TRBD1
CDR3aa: CASSLRDRPLSNEKLFF
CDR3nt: TGTGCCAGCAGCCTCCGGGACAGGCCCCTTTCTAATGAAAAACTGTTTTTT

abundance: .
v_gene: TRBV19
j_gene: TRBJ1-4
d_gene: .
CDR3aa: CASSIDPQIIATNEKLFF
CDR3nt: TGTGCCAGTAGTATAGATCCACAGATAATCGCAACTAATGAAAAACTGTTTTTT

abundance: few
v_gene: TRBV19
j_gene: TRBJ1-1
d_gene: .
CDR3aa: CAVKGGNTEAFF
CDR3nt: TGTGCCGTGAAAGGGGGGAACACTGAAGCTTTCTTT

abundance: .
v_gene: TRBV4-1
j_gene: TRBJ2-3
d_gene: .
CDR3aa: CASSPRDSTTDTQYF
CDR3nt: TGCGCCAGCAGCCCCCGGGACTCGACTACAGATACGCAGTATTTT

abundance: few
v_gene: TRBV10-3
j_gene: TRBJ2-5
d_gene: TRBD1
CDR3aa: CAISEGTEETQYF
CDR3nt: TGTGCCATCAGTGAGGGGACAGAAGAGACCCAGTACTTC

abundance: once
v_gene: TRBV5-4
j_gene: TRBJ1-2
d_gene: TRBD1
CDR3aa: CASRMGTGGSNYGYTF
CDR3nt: TGTGCCAGCAGGATGGGGACAGGGGGATCGAACTATGGCTACACCTTC

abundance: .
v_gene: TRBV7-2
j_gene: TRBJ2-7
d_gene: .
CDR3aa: CASSLSPLSYEQYF
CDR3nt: TGTGCCAGCAGCTTATCCCCCCTCTCCTACGAGCAGTACTTC

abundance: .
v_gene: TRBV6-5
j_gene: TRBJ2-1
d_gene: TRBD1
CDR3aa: CASSYTRTGINEQFF
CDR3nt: TGTGCCAGCAGTTACACACGGACAGGGATCAATGAGCAGTTCTTC

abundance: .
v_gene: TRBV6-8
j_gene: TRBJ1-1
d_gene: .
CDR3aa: CASSYCRGVGFF
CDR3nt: TGTGCCAGCAGTTATTGTCGGGGTGTGGGCTTCTTT

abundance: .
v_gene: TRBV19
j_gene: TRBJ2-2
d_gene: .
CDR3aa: CASRGLRRATGELFF
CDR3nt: TGTGCCAGTAGAGGGTTGAGGCGGGCCACCGGGGAGCTGTTTTTT

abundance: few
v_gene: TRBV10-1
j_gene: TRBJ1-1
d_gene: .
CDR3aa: CASSDNRENTEAFF
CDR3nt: TGCGCCAGCAGTGATAACAGGGAGAACACTGAAGCTTTCTTT

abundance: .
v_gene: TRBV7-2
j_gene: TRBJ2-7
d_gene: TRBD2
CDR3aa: CASSLTGGYEQYF
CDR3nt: TGTGCCAGCAGCTTGACGGGAGGCTACGAGCAGTACTTC

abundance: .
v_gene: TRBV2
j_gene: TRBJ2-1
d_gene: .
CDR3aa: CASISVGQGKQFF
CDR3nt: TGTGCCAGCATTTCGGTAGGCCAGGGTAAGCAGTTCTTC

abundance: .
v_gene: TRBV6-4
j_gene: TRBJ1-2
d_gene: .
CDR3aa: CASSDGLAGQGYTF
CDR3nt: TGTGCCAGCAGTGACGGGTTGGCGGGGCAAGGCTACACCTTC

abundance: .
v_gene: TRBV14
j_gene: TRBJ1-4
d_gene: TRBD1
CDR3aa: CASSPRTGPSEKLFF
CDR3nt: TGTGCCAGCAGCCCCCGGACAGGACCAAGTGAAAAACTGTTTTTT

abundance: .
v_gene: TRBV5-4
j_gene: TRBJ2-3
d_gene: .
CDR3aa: CASRSADTQYF
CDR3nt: TGTGCCAGCAGGTCCGCAGATACGCAGTATTTT

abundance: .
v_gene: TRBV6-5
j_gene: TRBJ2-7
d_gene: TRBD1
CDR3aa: CASSLGQVEYEQYF
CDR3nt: TGTGCCAGCAGTTTGGGACAGGTTGAATACGAGCAGTACTTC

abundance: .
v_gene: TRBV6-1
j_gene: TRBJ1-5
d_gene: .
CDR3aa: CASSELQGLQPQHF
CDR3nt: TGTGCCAGCAGTGAACTGCAGGGGCTACAGCCCCAGCATTTT

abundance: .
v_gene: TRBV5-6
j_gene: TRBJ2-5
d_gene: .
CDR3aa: CASSLEGEQYF
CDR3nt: TGTGCCAGCAGCTTGGAGGGGGAGCAGTACTTC

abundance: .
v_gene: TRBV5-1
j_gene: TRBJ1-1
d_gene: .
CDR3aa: CASSLTQGMTEAFF
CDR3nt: TGCGCCAGCAGCTTGACCCAGGGGATGACTGAAGCTTTCTTT

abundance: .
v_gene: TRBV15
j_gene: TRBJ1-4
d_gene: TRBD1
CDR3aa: CATSSFGTGLGNEKLFF
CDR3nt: TGTGCCACCAGCTCCTTTGGGACAGGTTTGGGTAATGAAAAACTGTTTTTT

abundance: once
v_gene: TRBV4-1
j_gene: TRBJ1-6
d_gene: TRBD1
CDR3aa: CASSQGTGTVNSPLHF
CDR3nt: TGCGCCAGCAGCCAAGGTACCGGGACAGTAAATTCACCCCTCCACTTT

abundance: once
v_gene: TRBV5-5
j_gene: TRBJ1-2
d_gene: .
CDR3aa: CASSPGRGGRYGYTF
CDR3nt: TGTGCCAGCAGCCCCGGCCGGGGGGGACGATATGGCTACACCTTC

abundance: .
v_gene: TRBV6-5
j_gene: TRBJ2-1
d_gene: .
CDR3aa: CASSYSWGRDNEQFF
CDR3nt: TGTGCCAGCAGTTACTCTTGGGGGCGCGACAATGAGCAGTTCTTC

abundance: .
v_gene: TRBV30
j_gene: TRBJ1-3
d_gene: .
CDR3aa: CAWSAGGLGNTIYF
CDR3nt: TGTGCCTGGAGTGCAGGAGGGCTCGGAAACACCATATATTTT

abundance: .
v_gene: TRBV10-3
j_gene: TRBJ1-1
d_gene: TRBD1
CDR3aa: CAISEPPDRADAFF
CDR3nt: TGTGCCATCAGTGAGCCACCAGACAGGGCCGATGCTTTCTTT

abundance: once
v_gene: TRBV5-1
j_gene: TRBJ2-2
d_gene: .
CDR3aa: CASSLSQANTGELFF
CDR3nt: TGCGCCAGCAGCTTGTCACAGGCGAACACCGGGGAGCTGTTTTTT

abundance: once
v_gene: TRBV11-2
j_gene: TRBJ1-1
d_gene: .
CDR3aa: CASSLYGMNTEAFF
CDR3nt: TGTGCCAGCAGCTTATACGGGATGAACACTGAAGCTTTCTTT

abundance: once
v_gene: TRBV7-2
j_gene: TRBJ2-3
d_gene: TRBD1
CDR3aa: CASSFAGTGVTDTQYF
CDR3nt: TGTGCCAGCAGCTTCGCCGGGACAGGGGTAACAGATACGCAGTATTTT

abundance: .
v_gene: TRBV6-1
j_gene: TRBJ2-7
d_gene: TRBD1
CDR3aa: CASQTGNPYEQYF
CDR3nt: TGTGCCAGCCAGACAGGGAACCCCTACGAGCAGTACTTC

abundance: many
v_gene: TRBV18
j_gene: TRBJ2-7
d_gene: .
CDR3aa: CASSPPGVLEGDEQYF
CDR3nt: TGTGCCAGCTCACCACCGGGGGTTCTCGAGGGGGACGAGCAGTACTTC

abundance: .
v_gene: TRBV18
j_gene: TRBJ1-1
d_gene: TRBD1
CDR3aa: CASSWDGTGNTEAFF
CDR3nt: TGTGCCAGCTCTTGGGACGGGACAGGGAACACTGAAGCTTTCTTT

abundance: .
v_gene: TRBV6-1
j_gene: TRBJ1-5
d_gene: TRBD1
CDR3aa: CASSEQTGGSQPQHF
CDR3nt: TGTGCCAGCAGTGAACAGACAGGGGGTAGCCAGCCCCAGCATTTT